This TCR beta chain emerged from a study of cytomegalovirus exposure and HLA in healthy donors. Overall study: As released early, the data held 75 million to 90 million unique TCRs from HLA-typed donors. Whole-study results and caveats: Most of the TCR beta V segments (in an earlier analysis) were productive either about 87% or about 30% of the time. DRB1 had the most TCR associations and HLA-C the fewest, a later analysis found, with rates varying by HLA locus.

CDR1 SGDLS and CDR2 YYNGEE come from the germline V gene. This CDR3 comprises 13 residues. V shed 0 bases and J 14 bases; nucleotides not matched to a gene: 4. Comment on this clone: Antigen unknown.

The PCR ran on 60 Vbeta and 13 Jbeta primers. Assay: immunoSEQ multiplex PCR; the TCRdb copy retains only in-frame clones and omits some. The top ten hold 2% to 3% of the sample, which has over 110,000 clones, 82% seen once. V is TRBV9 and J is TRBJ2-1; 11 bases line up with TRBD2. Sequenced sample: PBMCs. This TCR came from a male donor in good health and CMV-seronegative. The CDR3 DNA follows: TGTGCCAGCAGCGTAGTAACTAGCGGGAGAAAGTTCTTC. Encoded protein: CASSVVTSGRKFF.